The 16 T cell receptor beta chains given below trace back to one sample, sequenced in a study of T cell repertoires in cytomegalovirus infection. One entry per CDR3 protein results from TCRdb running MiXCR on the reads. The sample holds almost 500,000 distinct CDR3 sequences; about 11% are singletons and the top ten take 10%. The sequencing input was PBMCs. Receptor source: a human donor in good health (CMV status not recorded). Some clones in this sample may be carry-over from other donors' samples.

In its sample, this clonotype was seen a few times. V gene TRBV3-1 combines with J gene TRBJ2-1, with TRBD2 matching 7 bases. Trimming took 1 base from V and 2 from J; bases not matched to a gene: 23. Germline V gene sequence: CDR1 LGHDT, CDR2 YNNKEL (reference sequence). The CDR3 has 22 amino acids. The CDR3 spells CASSQGPHEAGVAGRPYNEQFF. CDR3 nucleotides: TGTGCCAGCAGCCAAGGGCCCCATGAGGCGGGAGTCGCGGGACGCCCCTACAATGAGCAGTTCTTC.

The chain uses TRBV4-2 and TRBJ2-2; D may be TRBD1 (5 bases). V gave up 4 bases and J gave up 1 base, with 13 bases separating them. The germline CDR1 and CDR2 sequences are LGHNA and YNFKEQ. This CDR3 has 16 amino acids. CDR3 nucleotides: TGTGCCAGCAGCCTTTCAGGGTCGTGGAACACCGGGGAGCTGTTTTTT. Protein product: CASSLSGSWNTGELFF.

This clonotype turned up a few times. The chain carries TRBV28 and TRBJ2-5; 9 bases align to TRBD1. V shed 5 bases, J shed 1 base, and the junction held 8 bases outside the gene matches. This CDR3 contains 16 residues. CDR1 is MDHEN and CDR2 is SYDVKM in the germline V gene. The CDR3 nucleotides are TGTGCCAGCAGTATGGACAGGGGAACGACCCAAGAGACCCAGTACTTC. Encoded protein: CASSMDRGTTQETQYF.

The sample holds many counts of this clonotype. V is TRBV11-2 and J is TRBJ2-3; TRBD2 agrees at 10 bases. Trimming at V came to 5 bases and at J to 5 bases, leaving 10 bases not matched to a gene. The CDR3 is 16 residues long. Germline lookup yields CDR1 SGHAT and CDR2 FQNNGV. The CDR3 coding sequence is TGTGCCAGCAGCCTCCCAGCGGGGGGGCCTGAAGATACGCAGTATTTT. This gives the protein CASSLPAGGPEDTQYF. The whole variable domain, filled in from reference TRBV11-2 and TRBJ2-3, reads EAGVAQSPRYKIIEKRQSVAFWCNPISGHATLYWYQQILGQGPKLLIQFQNNGVVDDSQLPKDRFSAERLKGVDSTLKIQPAKLEDSAVYLCASSLPAGGPEDTQYFGPGTRLTVL.

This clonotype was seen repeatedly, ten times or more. The CDR3 bases are TGTGCCAGCAGCTCGGGCCGCAACCCCTTCGATGAAAAACTGTTTTTT. Residues: CASSSGRNPFDEKLFF. This sequence joins TRBV5-4 and TRBJ1-4; the D is unclear. CDR3 length: 16 residues. With 3 bases removed from V and 6 bases from J, the gap between germline ends came to 18 bases. CDR1 and CDR2 from the germline V gene are SGHNT and YYREEE (reference sequence).

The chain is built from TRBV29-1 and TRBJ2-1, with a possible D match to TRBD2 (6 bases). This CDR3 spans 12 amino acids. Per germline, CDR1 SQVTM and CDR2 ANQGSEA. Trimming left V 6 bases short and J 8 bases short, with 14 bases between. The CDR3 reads CSVLTRRDEQFF. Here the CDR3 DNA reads TGCAGCGTACTGACTAGGCGGGATGAGCAGTTCTTC.

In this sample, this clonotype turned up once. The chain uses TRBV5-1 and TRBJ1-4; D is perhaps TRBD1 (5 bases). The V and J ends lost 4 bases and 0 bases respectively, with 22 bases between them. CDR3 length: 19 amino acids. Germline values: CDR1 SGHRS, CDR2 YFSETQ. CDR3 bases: TGCGCCAGCAGCCCGACCGGATCGGGACCAATTGCAACTAATGAAAAACTGTTTTTT. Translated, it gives CASSPTGSGPIATNEKLFF. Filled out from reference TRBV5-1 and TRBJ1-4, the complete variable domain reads KAGVTQTPRYLIKTRGQQVTLSCSPISGHRSVSWYQQTPGQGLQFLFEYFSETQRNKGNFPGRFSGRQFSNSRSEMNVSTLELGDSALYLCASSPTGSGPIATNEKLFFGSGTQLSVL.

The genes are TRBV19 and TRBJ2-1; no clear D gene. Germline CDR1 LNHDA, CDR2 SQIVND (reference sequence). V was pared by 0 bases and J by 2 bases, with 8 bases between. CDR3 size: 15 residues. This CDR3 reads CASSIDLPTYNEQFF. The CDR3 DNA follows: TGTGCCAGTAGTATAGATCTGCCCACCTACAATGAGCAGTTCTTC.

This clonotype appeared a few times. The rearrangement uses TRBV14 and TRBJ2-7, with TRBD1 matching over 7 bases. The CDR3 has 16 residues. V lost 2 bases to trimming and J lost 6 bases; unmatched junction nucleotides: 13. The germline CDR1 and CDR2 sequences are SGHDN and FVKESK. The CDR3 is CASSQKRMAGGSEQYF. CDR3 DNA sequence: TGTGCCAGCAGCCAAAAGCGAATGGCAGGGGGTAGCGAGCAGTACTTC.

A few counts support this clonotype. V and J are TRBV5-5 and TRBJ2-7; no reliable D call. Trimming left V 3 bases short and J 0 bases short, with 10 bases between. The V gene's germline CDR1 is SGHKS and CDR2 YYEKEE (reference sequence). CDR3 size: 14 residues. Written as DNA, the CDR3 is TGTGCCAGCAGCTCCGGCCGGATCTCCTACGAGCAGTACTTC. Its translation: CASSSGRISYEQYF. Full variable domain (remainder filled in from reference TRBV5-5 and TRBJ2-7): DAGVTQSPTHLIKTRGQQVTLRCSPISGHKSVSWYQQVLGQGPQFIFQYYEKEERGRGNFPDRFSARQFPNYSSELNVNALLLGDSALYLCASSSGRISYEQYFGPGTRLTVT.

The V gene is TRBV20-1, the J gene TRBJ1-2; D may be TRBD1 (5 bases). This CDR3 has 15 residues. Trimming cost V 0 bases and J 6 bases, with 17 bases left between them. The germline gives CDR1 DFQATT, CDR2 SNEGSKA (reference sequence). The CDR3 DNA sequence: TGCAGTGCTAGAGAGGGAGACAGCCAAAGGAATGGCTACACCTTC. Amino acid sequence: CSAREGDSQRNGYTF.

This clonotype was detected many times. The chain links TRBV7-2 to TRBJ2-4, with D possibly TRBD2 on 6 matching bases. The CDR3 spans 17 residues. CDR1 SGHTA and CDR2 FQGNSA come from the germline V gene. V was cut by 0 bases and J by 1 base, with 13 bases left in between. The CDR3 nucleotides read TGTGCCAGCAGCTTAGCGGGCGGGGAGTTGGCCAAAAACATTCAGTACTTC. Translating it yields CASSLAGGELAKNIQYF.

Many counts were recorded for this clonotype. CDR3 sequence (DNA): TGTGCCAGCAGCCAACTTCCAGATACGCAGTATTTT. Its translation is CASSQLPDTQYF. The V and J genes are TRBV14 and TRBJ2-3, with D uncertain. V lost 2 bases and J 4 bases, leaving 4 bases between the germline ends. Germline V gene sequence: CDR1 SGHDN, CDR2 FVKESK. CDR3 length: 12 amino acids.

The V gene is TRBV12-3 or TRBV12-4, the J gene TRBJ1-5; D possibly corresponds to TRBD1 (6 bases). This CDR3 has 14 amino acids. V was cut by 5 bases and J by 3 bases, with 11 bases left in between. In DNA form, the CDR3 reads TGTGCCAGCAGTGGACAGCCGTCCAATCAGCCCCAGCATTTT. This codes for CASSGQPSNQPQHF.

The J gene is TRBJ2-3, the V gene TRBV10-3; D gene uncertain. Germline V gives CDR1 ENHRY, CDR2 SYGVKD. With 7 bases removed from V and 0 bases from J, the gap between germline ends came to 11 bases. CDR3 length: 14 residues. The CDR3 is CAIKEPSSTDTQYF. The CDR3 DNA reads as TGTGCCATCAAGGAGCCTTCTAGCACAGATACGCAGTATTTT.

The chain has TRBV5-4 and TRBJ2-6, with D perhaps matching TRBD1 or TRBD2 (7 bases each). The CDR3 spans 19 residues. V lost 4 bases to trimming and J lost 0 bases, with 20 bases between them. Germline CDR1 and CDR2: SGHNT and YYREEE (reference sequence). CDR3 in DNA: TGTGCCAGCAGCCCATCAGGGGGGGGGCTACTCTCTGGGGCCAACGTCCTGACTTTC. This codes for CASSPSGGGLLSGANVLTF.